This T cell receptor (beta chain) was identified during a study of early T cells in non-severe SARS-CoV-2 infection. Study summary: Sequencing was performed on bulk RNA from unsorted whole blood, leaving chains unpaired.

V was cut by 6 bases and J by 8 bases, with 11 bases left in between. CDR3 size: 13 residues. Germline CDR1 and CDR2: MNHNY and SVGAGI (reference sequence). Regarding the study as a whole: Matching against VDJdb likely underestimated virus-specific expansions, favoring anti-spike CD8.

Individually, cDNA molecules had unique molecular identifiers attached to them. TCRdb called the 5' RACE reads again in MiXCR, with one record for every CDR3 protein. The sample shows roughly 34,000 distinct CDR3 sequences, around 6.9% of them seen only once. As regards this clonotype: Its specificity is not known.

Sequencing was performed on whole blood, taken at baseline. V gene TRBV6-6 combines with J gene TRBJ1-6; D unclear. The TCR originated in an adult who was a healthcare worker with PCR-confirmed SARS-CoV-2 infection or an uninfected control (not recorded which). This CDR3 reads CASRQQGDSPLHF. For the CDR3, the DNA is TGTGCCAGCAGGCAACAAGGTGATTCACCCCTCCACTTT.